This T cell receptor beta chain was captured by sequencing in a study of T cells in Graves' hyperthyroidism and ophthalmopathy. Study details: Specimen type is peripheral blood, collected at initial diagnosis prior to any treatment. Study observations and caveats: Most thyroid clonotypes expanded above 0.001 appeared in blood too.

This clonotype was found a few times. The antigen is undetermined. Uncontrolled infection, other autoimmune disease, pregnancy and lactation each barred patients from inclusion. Diagnostic decisions used clinical symptoms, serum thyroxine and TRAb, thyroid ultrasound and orbital computed tomography. The CDR3 has 19 residues. With 0 bases clipped from V and 7 bases from J, the junction kept 18 bases outside the gene matches. Amplified TCR beta CDR3 regions came from RNA transcripts. The primer set for the first-round RT-PCR of the TCR CDR3 was HTBI. A single record per CDR3 protein comes from TCRdb applying MiXCR to the multiplex PCR reads. The repertoire holds a few hundred thousand distinct CDR3 sequences, with 14% as singletons.

This TCR was recovered from a woman in her twenties or thirties with Graves' ophthalmopathy. V is TRBV12-3 or TRBV12-4 and J is TRBJ1-5; TRBD1 matches 7 bases. Sequencing input: blood. CDR3 protein: CASSLALMESGGPRQPQHF. CDR3 nucleotides: TGTGCCAGCAGTTTAGCGCTAATGGAGTCAGGGGGGCCCAGGCAGCCCCAGCATTTT.